This T cell receptor (beta chain) derives from a study of human T cells and chemical hapten exposure. Study details: The study traced per-sample TCR yield variation mainly to small differences in pooled library volumes.

This clonotype was counted a few times. It was from unfractionated whole blood that total RNA was extracted. Library preparation tagged each individual cDNA molecule with a unique molecular identifier. In the original processing: Counts of TCRs in each sample centred on a median of 95,638 and extended from approximately 20,000 to 700,000. TCRdb ran MiXCR on the 5' RACE reads and lists one entry per CDR3 protein. The V and J calls come from TCRdb's annotation, not from the publication. Here the sample spans roughly 120,000 distinct CDR3 sequences, 15% to 20% being singletons. There are 13 residues in the CDR3. The V and J ends lost 1 base and 10 bases, in that order; junction bases with no gene match: 5. The germline V gene has CDR1 MGHRA and CDR2 YSYEKL.

The V and J genes are TRBV4-1 and TRBJ1-1; 8 bases fit TRBD1. The origin of this receptor is a human donor in good health. CDR3 amino acids: CASSQAEDRAAFF. In DNA form, the CDR3 reads TGCGCCAGCAGCCAAGCAGAGGACAGGGCAGCTTTCTTT.